The 15 T cell receptor beta chains below all came from one sample that was sequenced in a study of CXCR3-negative and CXCR3-positive naive CD8 T cells. The method, 5' RACE with UMI labels, was used to prepare the TRB cDNA libraries. From the 5' RACE reads, TCRdb lists one entry per CDR3 protein and no DNA. This table lists 41,000 or so distinct CDR3 sequences. Material: naive CXCR3- CD8+ T cells from blood. Subset of the sample: CD45RO-CCR7+CD27+CD95- naive CD8+ T cells lacking CXCR3 (TNR3-). These receptors came from a human donor in good health. Some clones in this sample may be carry-over from other donors' samples.

V and J are TRBV7-9 and TRBJ2-3; TCRdb indicates TRBD1, and absent DNA this call remains unverified. This CDR3 spans 14 amino acids. CDR1 and CDR2 (germline): SEHNR, FQNEAQ (reference sequence). Here the CDR3 reads CAHRGGGGTDTQYF.

The chain joins TRBV7-9 to TRBJ1-4. CDR1 and CDR2 from the germline V gene are SEHNR and FQNEAQ (reference sequence). This CDR3 has 15 residues. The CDR3: CASSSDWGTNEKLFF.

The chain combines TRBV28 with TRBJ2-3. In germline, CDR1 is MDHEN, CDR2 SYDVKM. This CDR3 has 14 residues. The CDR3 sequence is CASSPDTYTDTQYF.

The chain recombines TRBV25-1 with TRBJ2-7. The CDR3 sequence is 14 residues long. In germline, CDR1 is MGHDK, CDR2 SYGVNS. The CDR3 protein is CASSDWTGAYEQYF.

This chain uses TRBV3-1 with TRBJ1-1; the D call of TRBD1 rests on TCRdb alone, since no DNA is present to check it. CDR1 and CDR2 (germline): LGHDT, YNNKEL (reference sequence). The CDR3 contains 14 residues. The CDR3 loop is CASSLGTGETEAFF.

V usage is TRBV21-1 and J usage is TRBJ2-7. TRBV21-1 constitutes a pseudogene. This CDR3 has 11 residues. CDR3 sequence reads: CASSIFNEQYF.

The chain is built from TRBV29-1 and TRBJ2-7; the D call of TRBD1 rests on TCRdb alone, since no DNA is present to check it. Germline lookup yields CDR1 SQVTM and CDR2 ANQGSEA. The CDR3 is made up of 15 amino acids. This CDR3 reads CSAILPGLSAYEQYF.

The CDR3 spells CASSLVGDTDTQYF. V usage is TRBV12-3 or TRBV12-4 and J usage is TRBJ2-3. This CDR3 is built from 14 residues.

The chain links TRBV29-1 to TRBJ2-2; TCRdb's D gene call, TRBD1, goes unchecked for lack of DNA. CDR3 length equals 14 residues. CDR1 is SQVTM and CDR2 is ANQGSEA in the germline V gene. The CDR3 region is CSATGRFSAGELFF.

This rearrangement joins TRBV11-2 to TRBJ2-7; the D gene TCRdb calls, TRBD1, cannot be checked with no DNA. Germline loops: CDR1 SGHAT, CDR2 FQNNGV. The CDR3 runs to 13 residues. This CDR3 is CASSPRETYEQYF.

The chain carries TRBV11-2 and TRBJ2-7; TCRdb's assignment of TRBD1 cannot be checked, as there is no DNA. Per germline, CDR1 SGHAT and CDR2 FQNNGV. The CDR3 length is 15 residues. The CDR3 here is CASSYPGQVSYEQYF.

The chain combines TRBV28 with TRBJ2-1; TCRdb's D call, TRBD2, is unchecked because there is no DNA. The CDR3 spans 15 residues. In germline, CDR1 is MDHEN, CDR2 SYDVKM. This chain's CDR3 is CASSLGGSQYNEQFF.

J is TRBJ2-5 and V is TRBV29-1. This CDR3 comprises 15 residues. The germline CDR1 and CDR2 sequences are SQVTM and ANQGSEA. This CDR3 reads CSVEVAGEEQETQYF.

The rearrangement uses TRBV5-1 and TRBJ1-2; the D gene TCRdb calls, TRBD1, cannot be checked with no DNA. The CDR3 runs 13 residues. Germline V gene lookup returns CDR1 SGHRS and CDR2 YFSETQ. CDR3 protein: CASSLEGDYGYTF.

The genes are TRBV7-9 and TRBJ2-3; TCRdb proposes TRBD2, but this gene call is untestable without DNA. The CDR3 runs to 15 residues. Germline V gene lookup returns CDR1 SEHNR and CDR2 FQNEAQ (reference sequence). CDR3 sequence reads: CASGHASGGEDTQYF.